This T cell receptor beta chain emerged from a study of blood T cell repertoires in COVID-19. Germline CDR1 GTSNPN, CDR2 SVGIG (reference sequence). The CDR3 totals 14 residues. Trimming took off 1 base at V and 2 bases at J, with 9 bases between the two ends. Profiling relied on immunoSEQ multiplex PCR, and the TCRdb table lists in-frame clones only, not all of them. The top ten hold 7% of the sample, which has about 160,000 clones, roughly 80% seen once. The V call is TRBV30, the J call TRBJ1-3, with D perhaps TRBD1 (5 bases). This clonotype was sampled from a woman between 40 and 55 years old with COVID-19, enrolled during active disease. Sequenced: peripheral blood. The CDR3 loop is CAWSAGEAGNTIYF. Written as DNA, the CDR3 is TGTGCCTGGAGTGCGGGGGAGGCTGGAAACACCATATATTTT.